This T cell receptor beta chain stems from a study of T cell changes during pregnancy in multiple sclerosis. Measured with immunoSEQ multiplex PCR; TCRdb has only the in-frame clones, and not every one. The table lists some 49,000 clones, around 91% of them singletons. Germline loops: CDR1 MDHEN, CDR2 SYDVKM. CDR3 size: 15 residues. Between the trimmed V and J ends, which lost 10 bases and 2 bases, there was a span of 20 bases. This TCR came from a female donor in good health, enrolled as a control in a pregnancy study. The chain has TRBV28 and TRBJ1-2; D not resolved. This specimen was peripheral blood, taken after pregnancy. The CDR3 DNA is TGTGCCACCGAGGGCCACGCGCCACCCAACTATGGCTACACCTTC. This encodes CATEGHAPPNYGYTF.